Shown below are 14 T cell receptor beta chains from a single sample sequenced in a study of shared clonotypes between healthy human individuals. Generated by immunoSEQ multiplex PCR, the TCRdb table keeps only in-frame clones and is missing some. The table includes around 720,000 clones, 60% to 75% detected once. Sequenced input: memory CD4+ T cells sorted from blood. Noted subset: CD45RA-negative fraction. The origin of the receptors is a woman in her thirties in good health.

The V gene is TRBV10-3, the J gene TRBJ2-7; D is uncertain. Germline V gives CDR1 ENHRY, CDR2 SYGVKD. The length of the CDR3 is 14 residues. Trimming pared 0 bases from V and 2 bases from J, leaving 8 bases between. CDR3 coding DNA: TGTGCCATCAGTGAGTCTCGCAGTACCTACGAGCAGTACTTC. This sequence encodes CAISESRSTYEQYF.

This clone was seen a few times. The DNA for the CDR3 is TGCGCCAGCAGACGGACAGGGTCCGAGCAGTACTTC. It yields the protein CASRRTGSEQYF. The rearrangement joins TRBV5-1 to TRBJ2-7; 8 bases fit TRBD1. The J segment lost 6 bases and the V segment lost 5 bases, leaving 4 bases of the junction unmatched. This CDR3 has 12 amino acids. Germline CDR1 is SGHRS and CDR2 is YFSETQ. The variable domain in full, completed from reference TRBV5-1 and TRBJ2-7, reads KAGVTQTPRYLIKTRGQQVTLSCSPISGHRSVSWYQQTPGQGLQFLFEYFSETQRNKGNFPGRFSGRQFSNSRSEMNVSTLELGDSALYLCASRRTGSEQYFGPGTRLTVT.

The chain recombines TRBV5-5 with TRBJ2-7; 8 nucleotides line up with TRBD2. There are 14 residues in the CDR3. Germline V gives CDR1 SGHKS, CDR2 YYEKEE (reference sequence). J gave up 0 bases and V 6 bases, and 5 bases lay outside the gene matches. CDR3 in amino acids: CASTYSGTSYEQYF. The CDR3 DNA reads as TGTGCCAGCACGTATAGCGGGACCTCCTACGAGCAGTACTTC.

This chain connects TRBV15 to TRBJ2-2; maybe TRBD1 (6 bases). V lost 1 base and J 2 bases, leaving 14 bases between the germline ends. In germline, CDR1 is LNHNV, CDR2 YYDKDF (reference sequence). The CDR3 is 17 amino acids. This chain's CDR3 is CATSRVFSRGNTGELFF. The CDR3 coding sequence is TGTGCCACCAGCAGAGTTTTCAGCAGGGGTAACACCGGGGAGCTGTTTTTT.

Turning to this clone: Other DNA sequences in this specimen translate into the identical CDR3. The rearrangement uses TRBV10-1 and TRBJ2-2, with D maybe TRBD2 (5 bases). The CDR3 sequence is 13 residues long. V was clipped by 6 bases and J by 3 bases, with 8 bases between them. Looked up from germline, CDR1 is WNHNN and CDR2 is SYGVQD (reference sequence). CDR3 sequence reads: CASRADYTGELFF. CDR3 nucleotide sequence: TGCGCCAGCAGGGCGGACTACACCGGGGAGCTGTTTTTT.

This chain links TRBV6-1 with TRBJ2-3; possibly TRBD1 or TRBD2 for D (5 bases each). The CDR3 has 14 residues. Per germline, CDR1 MNHNS and CDR2 SASEGT. The germline V and J ends were trimmed by 7 bases and 4 bases, with 15 bases remaining between them. CDR3: CASITGPDSDTQYF. The CDR3 DNA sequence: TGTGCCAGCATCACGGGACCGGATTCAGATACGCAGTATTTT.

The chain employs TRBV4-1 and TRBJ2-5, with a possible D match to TRBD2 (6 bases). Trimming took 0 bases from V and 6 from J, leaving 11 bases between them. CDR1 MGHRA and CDR2 YSYEKL come from the germline V gene. The CDR3 runs to 14 residues. Here the CDR3 DNA reads TGCGCCAGCAGCCAAGAACGGAGCGGGCAGACCCAGTACTTC. Translating gives CASSQERSGQTQYF.

This clone was picked up a small number of times. The V call is TRBV5-5, the J call TRBJ1-2, with 8 bases lining up with TRBD1. Germline V gene sequence: CDR1 SGHKS, CDR2 YYEKEE (reference sequence). J was trimmed by 2 bases and V by 4 bases; bases with no gene match: 7. CDR3 length equals 15 residues. The CDR3 DNA sequence: TGTGCCAGCAGCCTATCCGGGACAGGAAACTATGGCTACACCTTC. Protein sequence: CASSLSGTGNYGYTF.

For the CDR3, the DNA is TGCAGCGTAGACAACACAGATACGCAGTATTTT. It yields the protein CSVDNTDTQYF. This chain connects TRBV29-1 to TRBJ2-3; no clear D gene. The germline gives CDR1 SQVTM, CDR2 ANQGSEA. This CDR3 spans 11 amino acids. The V end was cut by 6 bases, the J end by 2 bases, with 6 bases between.

The chain uses TRBV7-2 and TRBJ2-4; 12 bases map to TRBD2. CDR1 and CDR2 from the germline V gene are SGHTA and FQGNSA. This CDR3 contains 18 residues. The V gene end was trimmed by 3 bases and the J gene end by 7 bases; junction bases not matched to a gene: 13. In DNA form, the CDR3 reads TGTGCCAGCAGCTTTTCGAGTCTAGCGGGAGGGGTGGGGAACATTCAGTACTTC. This sequence encodes CASSFSSLAGGVGNIQYF.

The chain is built from TRBV11-2 and TRBJ2-3; TRBD2 might be the D (5 bases). The CDR3 is made up of 15 amino acids. Trimming stripped 3 bases from V and 1 base from J, with 11 bases between. The germline V gene has CDR1 SGHAT and CDR2 FQNNGV. This chain's CDR3 is CASSLRVPGTDTQYF. CDR3 nucleotides: TGTGCCAGCAGCTTGCGGGTCCCAGGCACAGATACGCAGTATTTT.

The J gene is TRBJ1-1, the V gene TRBV18; 7 bases line up with TRBD1. The CDR3 has 17 amino acids. The J segment lost 1 base and the V segment lost 1 base, leaving 9 bases of the junction unmatched. The germline V gene has CDR1 KGHSH and CDR2 LQKENI. CDR3 amino acids: CASSPREGARGNTEAFF. The CDR3 DNA reads as TGTGCCAGCTCACCACGAGAGGGGGCCCGGGGGAACACTGAAGCTTTCTTT.

The chain uses TRBV5-1 and TRBJ2-7; 7 nucleotides match TRBD1. Germline-derived CDR1 and CDR2 are SGHRS and YFSETQ. V shed 4 bases, J shed 6 bases, and the junction held 7 bases outside the gene matches. CDR3 length: 13 residues. CDR3 residues: CASSLGQEVEQYF. CDR3 DNA: TGCGCCAGCAGCCTCGGACAGGAGGTCGAGCAGTACTTC.

The chain recombines TRBV2 with TRBJ1-2; D is ambiguous. Germline V gene data show CDR1 as SNHLY and CDR2 as FYNNEI. This CDR3 contains 15 residues. V was shortened by 7 bases and J by 4 bases, with 19 bases between the two germline ends. In DNA form, the CDR3 reads TGTGCCAGCACGGTCTTCGCCCCTGAAGTCTATGGCTACACCTTC. This encodes CASTVFAPEVYGYTF.